One and the same sample provided the 23 T cell receptor beta chains below, sequenced in a study of T cell responses to AZD1222 COVID-19 vaccine. Sequencing was performed with immunoSEQ multiplex PCR; in TCRdb, only in-frame clones are kept and a portion is missing. The sample lists about 140,000 clones; around 92% were seen once. The specimen was peripheral blood, collected on day 0 of AZD1222 vaccination. The receptors come from an adult in good health.

This chain links TRBV5-4 with TRBJ2-7, with 11 bases lining up with TRBD2. The CDR3 extends over 16 amino acids. From germline, CDR1 is SGHNT and CDR2 YYREEE (reference sequence). Germline trimming cut 0 bases from V and 4 bases from J; bases unmatched to any gene: 6. The chain's CDR3 is CASSLAPTSGIYEQYF. In DNA, the CDR3 is TGTGCCAGCAGCTTGGCCCCGACTAGCGGGATATACGAGCAGTACTTC.

This chain joins TRBV7-6 and TRBJ1-4; D gene uncertain. CDR3 length: 16 amino acids. V was pared by 2 bases and J by 5 bases, with 15 bases between. Looked up from germline, CDR1 is SGHVS and CDR2 is FNYEAQ. The CDR3 here is CASSLRAATRNEKLFF. In DNA, the CDR3 is TGTGCCAGCAGCTTACGGGCAGCCACAAGGAATGAAAAACTGTTTTTT.

This clone was detected a few times. The J gene is TRBJ1-6, the V gene TRBV27; no clear D gene. This CDR3 region has 16 residues. The germline gives CDR1 MNHEY, CDR2 SMNVEV (reference sequence). V lost 2 bases and J 0 bases, leaving 8 bases between the germline ends. Here the CDR3 DNA reads TGTGCCAGCAGTTTAGTGGGGAACTCCTATAATTCACCCCTCCACTTT. Translated: CASSLVGNSYNSPLHF.

This rearrangement joins TRBV7-8 to TRBJ1-5, with a tentative D call TRBD1 (5 bases). The CDR3 is 13 amino acids. Germline V gene data show CDR1 as SGHVS and CDR2 as FQNEAQ. Deletions cut 5 bases from V and 4 bases from J, with 9 bases between. This chain's CDR3 is CASSIPGNQPQHF. CDR3 DNA sequence: TGTGCCAGCAGCATCCCAGGGAATCAGCCCCAGCATTTT. The full variable domain, with the rest looked up from reference TRBV7-8 and TRBJ1-5, is GAGVSQSPRYKVAKRGQDVALRCDPISGHVSLFWYQQALGQGPEFLTYFQNEAQLDKSGLPSDRFFAERPEGSVSTLKIQRTQQEDSAVYLCASSIPGNQPQHFGDGTRLSIL.

The chain employs TRBV6-5 and TRBJ1-4, with 7 bases lining up with TRBD1. Germline V gives CDR1 MNHEY, CDR2 SVGAGI. The CDR3 length is 15 residues. J lost 0 bases, V lost 6 bases, and 4 bases had no gene match. CDR3 sequence: CASRTDRATNEKLFF. CDR3 nucleotides: TGTGCCAGCAGAACCGACAGGGCAACTAATGAAAAACTGTTTTTT.

The rearrangement links TRBV6-2 or TRBV6-3 to TRBJ2-7; TRBD1 is a possible D gene (6 bases). The V end lost 2 bases, the J end lost 3 bases, and 8 bases lay between the germline ends. Per germline, CDR1 MNHEY and CDR2 SVGEGT. The CDR3 sequence is 13 residues long. CDR3 region: CASSYGQNYEQYF. The DNA of the CDR3 is TGTGCCAGCAGTTACGGACAGAACTACGAGCAGTACTTC.

This clone was detected only a few times. The chain couples TRBV13 to TRBJ2-2; possibly TRBD2 for D (5 bases). Germline lookup yields CDR1 PRHDT and CDR2 FYEKMQ (reference sequence). The CDR3 extends over 13 amino acids. V was shortened by 3 bases and J by 4 bases, with 6 bases between the two germline ends. CDR3 DNA: TGTGCCAGCAGCTTTGGGAGCACCGGGGAGCTGTTTTTT. Amino acids: CASSFGSTGELFF.

The chain joins TRBV6-2 or TRBV6-3 to TRBJ1-5; 7 bases are shared with TRBD1. From germline, CDR1 is MNHEY and CDR2 SVGEGT. J was trimmed by 4 bases and V by 1 base; bases with no gene match: 7. The CDR3 has 16 residues. The CDR3 is CASSYWGGGRNQPQHF. CDR3 sequence (DNA): TGTGCCAGCAGTTACTGGGGAGGGGGCAGGAATCAGCCCCAGCATTTT.

The chain uses TRBV4-1 and TRBJ2-5; D not certain. V lost 4 bases and J 5 bases, leaving 11 bases between the germline ends. The CDR3 is 13 amino acids. Germline-derived CDR1 and CDR2 are MGHRA and YSYEKL. Here the CDR3 DNA reads TGCGCCAGCAGCCCCATCCTTGAGGAGACCCAGTACTTC. It is translated as CASSPILEETQYF.

J is TRBJ2-2 and V is TRBV18; 7 bases fit TRBD2. From germline, CDR1 is KGHSH and CDR2 LQKENI. The CDR3 loop spans 16 amino acids. Trimming at V came to 6 bases and at J to 7 bases, leaving 14 bases not matched to a gene. CDR3 sequence: CASSPLPGRIGGELFF. As DNA, the CDR3 is TGTGCCAGCTCCCCATTACCCGGGAGGATCGGCGGGGAGCTGTTTTTT.

The chain carries TRBV5-8 and TRBJ2-7, with TRBD1 as a possible D gene (6 bases). V shed 3 bases and J shed 2 bases, with 12 bases lying between them. The V gene's germline CDR1 is SGHTS and CDR2 YDEGEE. This CDR3 has 14 amino acids. The CDR3 sequence is CASSYDTGTYEQYF. The CDR3 nucleotides read TGTGCCAGCAGCTACGATACAGGGACCTACGAGCAGTACTTC.

V usage is TRBV4-1 and J usage is TRBJ2-7, with 8 bases aligning to TRBD1. There are 14 residues in the CDR3. Germline V CDR1 and CDR2: MGHRA, YSYEKL. V shed 4 bases, J shed 0 bases, and the junction held 2 bases outside the gene matches. CDR3 amino acids: CASSPRGLSYEQYF. The DNA for the CDR3 is TGCGCCAGCAGCCCCAGGGGGCTCTCCTACGAGCAGTACTTC.

The gene calls are TRBV12-3 or TRBV12-4 and TRBJ2-1; either TRBD1 or TRBD2 may fit D (5 bases each). CDR3 length: 13 residues. V lost 6 bases to trimming and J lost 9 bases, with 15 bases between them. CDR3 sequence reads: CASSLNQGAEQFF. In nucleotides, the CDR3 is TGTGCCAGCAGCCTCAATCAGGGAGCTGAGCAGTTCTTC.

This CDR3 reads CASSVDGQHNEQFF. CDR3 in DNA: TGTGCCAGCAGCGTAGATGGACAACACAATGAGCAGTTCTTC. This chain links TRBV9 with TRBJ2-1, with D possibly being TRBD1 (5 bases). V was trimmed by 0 bases and J by 5 bases, leaving 9 bases between them. CDR1 SGDLS and CDR2 YYNGEE come from the germline V gene. The CDR3 totals 14 residues.

The chain is built from TRBV5-6 and TRBJ2-2; D is undetermined. Germline V gene data show CDR1 as SGHDT and CDR2 as YYEEEE. V was cut by 1 base and J by 6 bases, with 19 bases left in between. The CDR3 covers 17 residues. In DNA, the CDR3 is TGTGCCAGCAGCTTGATCTCAAGGGCCGGCCACCCCGGGGAGCTGTTTTTT. It specifies CASSLISRAGHPGELFF.

The chain is built from TRBV9 and TRBJ1-2, with D maybe TRBD1 (5 bases). The germline V gene encodes CDR1 SGDLS and CDR2 YYNGEE. The CDR3 runs 14 residues. V shed 0 bases and J shed 4 bases, with 10 bases lying between them. CDR3: CASSVGGTVYGYTF. The CDR3 nucleotides read TGTGCCAGCAGCGTAGGTGGGACCGTCTATGGCTACACCTTC.

This rearrangement joins TRBV21-1 to TRBJ2-3; TRBD2, as called in the table, went unchecked against the DNA. TRBV21-1 is flagged as a pseudogene. This CDR3 contains 13 residues. The CDR3 DNA sequence: TGTGCCAGCAGCCCCGGGGGTGATGATACGCAGTATTTT. Translation gives CASSPGGDDTQYF.

The V gene is TRBV7-3, the J gene TRBJ2-2, with D hard to call. V lost 5 bases, J lost 2 bases, and 9 bases lay in between. Germline V gene lookup returns CDR1 SGHTA and CDR2 FQGTGA. This CDR3 contains 14 residues. The CDR3 sequence: CASSPFRNTGELFF. Written as DNA, the CDR3 is TGTGCCAGCAGCCCTTTCAGAAACACCGGGGAGCTGTTTTTT. The complete variable domain, with remaining parts taken from reference TRBV7-3 and TRBJ2-2, reads GAGVSQTPSNKVTEKGKYVELRCDPISGHTALYWYRQSLGQGPEFLIYFQGTGAADDSGLPNDRFFAVRPEGSVSTLKIQRTERGDSAVYLCASSPFRNTGELFFGEGSRLTVL.

In this sample, this clone turned up a few times. The V gene is TRBV4-3, the J gene TRBJ1-2; 8 positions agree with TRBD1. The CDR3 is made up of 16 amino acids. Unmatched junction bases numbered 12, after V lost 3 bases and J lost 6 bases. Per germline, CDR1 LGHNA and CDR2 YSLEER. Here the CDR3 DNA reads TGCGCCAGCAGCCACCTTTCCGGCAGGGGGCGGAATGGCTACACCTTC. This encodes CASSHLSGRGRNGYTF.

This chain connects TRBV28 to TRBJ2-5, with 13 bases identical to TRBD2. The germline CDR1 and CDR2 sequences are MDHEN and SYDVKM. The V and J ends lost 5 bases and 2 bases, in that order; junction bases with no gene match: 5. The CDR3 has 16 amino acids. For the CDR3, the DNA is TGTGCCAGCAGTACGGGACTAGCGGGAATACAAGAGACCCAGTACTTC. Protein: CASSTGLAGIQETQYF.

The genes are TRBV2 and TRBJ1-6; possibly TRBD1 for D (5 bases). The CDR3 sequence is 14 residues long. CDR1 is SNHLY, CDR2 FYNNEI, per germline. Trimming removed 6 bases at V and 5 bases at J, with 11 bases between. This chain's CDR3 is CASRGPSHNSPLHF. CDR3 coding DNA: TGTGCCAGCAGGGGACCCTCTCATAATTCACCCCTCCACTTT.

The chain is built from TRBV25-1 and TRBJ1-2; D may be TRBD1 (5 bases). Trimming removed 3 bases from V and 4 bases from J, with 6 bases in between. The CDR3 sequence is 12 residues long. The germline V gene encodes CDR1 MGHDK and CDR2 SYGVNS. In DNA form, the CDR3 reads TGTGCCAGCAGTGACGGGGGCTATGGCTACACCTTC. This sequence encodes CASSDGGYGYTF.

V and J are TRBV24-1 and TRBJ2-3, with TRBD1 matching 9 bases. CDR3 length: 16 amino acids. Germline assignment: CDR1 KGHDR and CDR2 SFDVKD. V lost 3 bases and J lost 0; bases outside the gene matches: 3. The CDR3 loop reads CATSDRTGESTDTQYF. DNA for the CDR3: TGTGCCACCAGTGATCGGACAGGGGAGAGCACAGATACGCAGTATTTT.